This T cell receptor (beta chain) was sequenced during a study of T cell responses to AZD1222 COVID-19 vaccine. The CDR3 consists of 15 residues. The V gene's germline CDR1 is MNHEY and CDR2 SVGAGI. The J segment lost 3 bases and the V segment lost 10 bases, leaving 12 bases of the junction unmatched. General observations from the study: Repertoire collection took place solely once the T cell response had peaked. Rises in breadth and depth of Spike-specific TCRs came after two AZD1222 doses. Donor demographics were predominantly white British with a female majority; clonal diversity may be underestimated. Baseline seropositivity occurred in only a handful of AZD1222 recipients.

Regarding this clone: What it recognizes is unknown.

The repertoire was sequenced with immunoSEQ multiplex PCR; TCRdb's copy has only in-frame clones and lacks some. The table includes some 150,000 clones, roughly 88% detected once. The specimen comprised peripheral blood, sampled on day 0 of AZD1222 vaccination. V is TRBV6-5 and J is TRBJ2-3, with 8 bases that match TRBD1. This TCR came from an adult in good health. The CDR3, as DNA: TGTGCCACCGCCGGTGGACAGGGTCGTACAGATACGCAGTATTTT. Its translation: CATAGGQGRTDTQYF.